Included here is one TCR beta chain sequence, with context. As yet, its antigen is unknown. The data were taken from a study of cytomegalovirus exposure and HLA in healthy donors. Study-level information: Unique TCRs numbering some 80 million, obtained from HLA-typed donors, made up an early data release. Broader study findings: The number of N-insertions in an Asian-associated ancestry cluster was reportedly below the roughly 670-donor mean in a later analysis.

60 Vbeta and 13 Jbeta primers were used in PCR. Repertoires were generated with immunoSEQ multiplex PCR, while TCRdb's copy carries only in-frame clones and drops some. The sample carries over 90,000 clones, around 77% recorded once. The CDR3 totals 17 residues. Germline assignment: CDR1 MDHEN and CDR2 SYDVKM. J gave up 4 bases and V 1 base, and 11 bases lay outside the gene matches. Material for sequencing was PBMCs. The sequence was obtained from a woman aged 60-75 years in good health and CMV-seropositive. The chain employs TRBV28 and TRBJ1-2; 8 bases line up with TRBD1. Written as DNA, the CDR3 is TGTGCCAGCAGTTTATCTTTCGGGGCAGGGGGCTTCTATGGCTACACCTTC. Protein sequence: CASSLSFGAGGFYGYTF.